The entry below describes one T cell receptor (beta chain). The table lists this clone with a few counts. The antigen it binds to is not known. Within one base of it there is no much larger clone, and no base qualities were kept. This entry belongs to a study of blood T cell repertoires in COVID-19 (dated by TCRdb to the early 2020s). About the study as a whole: Collaborator samples came from the United States, Italy and Spain and covered acute and convalescent phases of COVID-19. Nearly every sample came with metadata listing a de-identified subject ID, COVID-19 status, age in years and sex. Samples came from the ongoing ImmuneRACE study (first 160 participants) plus 1,254 subjects from 6 global collaborators. A freely available public database, intended as a resource for researchers studying the immune response to SARS-CoV-2, is where the repertoires were released. The material from the prospective study consisted of cDNA or gDNA derived from T cells, B-cell-depleted T cells, or PBMCs. Subjects who had been exposed to COVID-19, were actively infected with it, or had recovered from it provided the deeply sampled blood TCRbeta repertoires that made up the dataset. Where HLA class I and class II types were available, the types were taken from metadata supplied by the sample provider, not from assay-based typing. What the research found in general, with its limitations: The quantity of clinical and demographic metadata differed by source and by participant and was supplied without curation.

The germline V gene sets CDR1 to SGHRS and CDR2 to YFSETQ. Clipping removes 6 bases from V and 5 bases from J, with 11 as the unmatched junction base count. Including the terminal cysteine and phenylalanine, the CDR3 comprises 15 residues. The kept DNA is CDR3 alone, 45 bases in frame from the first base. Another Seattle source contributed samples from volunteer blood donors who had recovered from COVID-19. Each collaborating institution followed its own protocols to collect whole blood in K2EDTA tubes. Collaborator samples were shipped for TCRbeta analysis as frozen whole blood, isolated PBMCs, or DNA extracted from either sample type. TCRbeta CDR3 regions were amplified from genomic DNA using the immunoSEQ Assay, a bias-controlled multiplex PCR. The authors' pipeline ran thus. Within the assay, amplification of reference gene primers was used to estimate how many nucleated cells each sample contained. Sequence reads were collapsed and filtered to measure the absolute abundance of every unique TCRbeta CDR3 rearrangement. For each sample, productive Simpson clonality was calculated by taking the square root of Simpson's diversity index across productive rearrangements. Here the immuneACCESS table is served through TCRdb, limited to in-frame sequences with V and J called. Missing clones are a known gap in these copies; in checked studies unresolved V genes cover under half, and the rest lacks a known reason. V and J calls and clone size are given by that table; D and trimming were obtained from the DNA. The sample table lists roughly 150,000 clones, around four fifths of them with a count of one. The ten largest make up less than 20% of the sample.

The sample was peripheral blood. This TCR came from a woman between 65 and 79 years old who had recovered from COVID-19. In this chain, TRBV5-1 is recombined with TRBJ1-1, and 9 junctional nucleotides match TRBD1. The DNA sequence is given as TGCGCCAGCATGTGGGGGGACAGGGCCGAGACTGAAGCTTTCTTT. This translates into CASMWGDRAETEAFF.